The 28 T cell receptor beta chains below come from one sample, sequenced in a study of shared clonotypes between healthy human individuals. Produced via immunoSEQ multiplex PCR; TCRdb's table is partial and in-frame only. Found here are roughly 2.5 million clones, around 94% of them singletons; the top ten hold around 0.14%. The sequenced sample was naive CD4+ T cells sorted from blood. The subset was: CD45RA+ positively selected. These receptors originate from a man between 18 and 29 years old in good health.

CDR3 DNA: TGTGCCAGCAGAGCAACAGGGGGCAAGTTAGATGGCTACACCTTC. It translates to CASRATGGKLDGYTF. The J gene is TRBJ1-2, the V gene TRBV6-4, with TRBD1 identical over 9 bases. Trimming removed 6 bases from V and 6 bases from J; junction bases left unmatched: 11. Germline CDR1 and CDR2: MRHNA and SNTAGT. The CDR3 loop spans 15 amino acids.

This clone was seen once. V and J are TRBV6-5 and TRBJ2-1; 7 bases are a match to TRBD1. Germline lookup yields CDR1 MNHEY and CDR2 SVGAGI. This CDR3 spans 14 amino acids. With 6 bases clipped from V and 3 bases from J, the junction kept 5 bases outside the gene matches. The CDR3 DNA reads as TGTGCCAGCAGCCGGGGACAGATCTACAATGAGCAGTTCTTC. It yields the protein CASSRGQIYNEQFF.

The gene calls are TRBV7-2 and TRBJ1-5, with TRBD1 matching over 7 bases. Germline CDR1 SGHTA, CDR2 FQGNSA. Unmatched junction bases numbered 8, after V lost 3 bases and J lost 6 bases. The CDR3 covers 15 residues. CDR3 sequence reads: CASSFKGGAGQPQHF. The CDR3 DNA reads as TGTGCCAGCAGCTTTAAAGGGGGCGCGGGTCAGCCCCAGCATTTT. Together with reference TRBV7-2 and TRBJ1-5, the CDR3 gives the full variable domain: GAGVSQSPSNKVTEKGKDVELRCDPISGHTALYWYRQSLGQGLEFLIYFQGNSAPDKSGLPSDRFSAERTGGSVSTLTIQRTQQEDSAVYLCASSFKGGAGQPQHFGDGTRLSIL.

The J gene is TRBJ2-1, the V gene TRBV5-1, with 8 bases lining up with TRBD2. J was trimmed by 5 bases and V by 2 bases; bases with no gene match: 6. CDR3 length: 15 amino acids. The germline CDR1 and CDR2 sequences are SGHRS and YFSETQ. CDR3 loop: CASSFPSGSNNEQFF. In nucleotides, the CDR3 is TGCGCCAGCAGCTTCCCCAGCGGGAGTAACAATGAGCAGTTCTTC. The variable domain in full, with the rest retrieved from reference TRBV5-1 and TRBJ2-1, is KAGVTQTPRYLIKTRGQQVTLSCSPISGHRSVSWYQQTPGQGLQFLFEYFSETQRNKGNFPGRFSGRQFSNSRSEMNVSTLELGDSALYLCASSFPSGSNNEQFFGPGTRLTVL.

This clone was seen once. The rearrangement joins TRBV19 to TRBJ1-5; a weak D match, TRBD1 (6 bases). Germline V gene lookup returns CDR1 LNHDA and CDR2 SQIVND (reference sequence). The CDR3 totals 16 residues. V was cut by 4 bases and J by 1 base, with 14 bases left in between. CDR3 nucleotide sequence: TGTGCCAGTAGTAACCTACAGGGAAGAAGCAATCAGCCCCAGCATTTT. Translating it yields CASSNLQGRSNQPQHF.

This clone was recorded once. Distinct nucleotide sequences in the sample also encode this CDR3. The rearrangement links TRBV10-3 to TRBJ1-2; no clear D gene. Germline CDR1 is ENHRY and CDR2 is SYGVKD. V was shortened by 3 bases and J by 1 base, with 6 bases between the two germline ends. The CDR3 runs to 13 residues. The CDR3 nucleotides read TGTGCCATCAGTGATTCAGATAACTATGGCTACACCTTC. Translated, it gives CAISDSDNYGYTF.

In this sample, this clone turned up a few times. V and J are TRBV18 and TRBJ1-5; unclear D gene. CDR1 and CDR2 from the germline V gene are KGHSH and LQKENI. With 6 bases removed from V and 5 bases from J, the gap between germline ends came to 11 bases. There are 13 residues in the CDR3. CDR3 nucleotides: TGTGCCAGCTCTCAAAACTTAGATCAGCCCCAGCATTTT. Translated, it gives CASSQNLDQPQHF. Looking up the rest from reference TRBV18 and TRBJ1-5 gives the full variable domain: NAGVMQNPRHLVRRRGQEARLRCSPMKGHSHVYWYRQLPEEGLKFMVYLQKENIIDESGMPKERFSAEFPKEGPSILRIQQVVRGDSAAYFCASSQNLDQPQHFGDGTRLSIL.

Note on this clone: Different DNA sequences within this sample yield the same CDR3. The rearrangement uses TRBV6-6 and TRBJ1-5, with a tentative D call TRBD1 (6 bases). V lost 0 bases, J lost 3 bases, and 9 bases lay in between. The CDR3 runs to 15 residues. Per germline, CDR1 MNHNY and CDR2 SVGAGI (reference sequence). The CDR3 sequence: CASSYSGGPNQPQHF. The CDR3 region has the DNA TGTGCCAGCAGTTACTCCGGGGGCCCCAATCAGCCCCAGCATTTT.

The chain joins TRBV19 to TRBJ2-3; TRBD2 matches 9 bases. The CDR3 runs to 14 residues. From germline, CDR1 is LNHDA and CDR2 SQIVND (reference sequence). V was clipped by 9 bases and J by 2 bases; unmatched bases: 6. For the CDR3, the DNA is TGTGCCAGGAACAGACTAGCGGCCACAGATACGCAGTATTTT. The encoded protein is CARNRLAATDTQYF. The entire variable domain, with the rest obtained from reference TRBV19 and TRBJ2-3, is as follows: DGGITQSPKYLFRKEGQNVTLSCEQNLNHDAMYWYRQDPGQGLRLIYYSQIVNDFQKGDIAEGYSVSREKKESFPLTVTSAQKNPTAFYLCARNRLAATDTQYFGPGTRLTVL.

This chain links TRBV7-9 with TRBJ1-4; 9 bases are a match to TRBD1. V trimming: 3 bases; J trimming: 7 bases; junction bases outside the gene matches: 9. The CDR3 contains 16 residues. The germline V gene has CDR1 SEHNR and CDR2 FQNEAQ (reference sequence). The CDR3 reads CASSFRRTGGAEKLFF. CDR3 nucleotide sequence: TGTGCCAGCAGCTTTAGACGAACAGGGGGCGCTGAAAAACTGTTTTTT.

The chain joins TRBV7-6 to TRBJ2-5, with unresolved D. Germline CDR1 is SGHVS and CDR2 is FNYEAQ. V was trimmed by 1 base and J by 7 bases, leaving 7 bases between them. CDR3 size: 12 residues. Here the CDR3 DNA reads TGTGCCAGCAGCTTAGACGACGGGACCCAGTACTTC. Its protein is CASSLDDGTQYF.

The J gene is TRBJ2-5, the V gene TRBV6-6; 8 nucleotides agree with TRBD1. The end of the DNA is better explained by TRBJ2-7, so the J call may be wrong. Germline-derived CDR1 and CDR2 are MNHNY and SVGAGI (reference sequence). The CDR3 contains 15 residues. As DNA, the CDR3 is TGTGCCAGCACCTACCGGGATACAGGGGGGCGCGAGCAGTACTTC. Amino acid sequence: CASTYRDTGGREQYF.

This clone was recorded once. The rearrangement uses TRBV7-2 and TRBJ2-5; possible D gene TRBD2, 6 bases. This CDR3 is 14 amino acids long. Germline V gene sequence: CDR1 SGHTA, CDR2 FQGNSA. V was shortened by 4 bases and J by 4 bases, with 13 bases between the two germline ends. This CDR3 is CASSSSVAGETQYF. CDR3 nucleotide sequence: TGTGCCAGCAGCTCTAGCGTGGCGGGAGAGACCCAGTACTTC.

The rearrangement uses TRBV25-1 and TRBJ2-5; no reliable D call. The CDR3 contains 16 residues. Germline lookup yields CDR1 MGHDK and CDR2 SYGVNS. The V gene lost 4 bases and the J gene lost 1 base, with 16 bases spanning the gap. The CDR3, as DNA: TGTGCCAGCAGTGTACCAAGGCCCTCGTTCCAAGAGACCCAGTACTTC. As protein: CASSVPRPSFQETQYF.

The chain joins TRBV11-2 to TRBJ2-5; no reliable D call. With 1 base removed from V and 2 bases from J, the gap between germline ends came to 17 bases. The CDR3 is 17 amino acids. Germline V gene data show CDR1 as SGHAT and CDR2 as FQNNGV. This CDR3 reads CASSLGVKPPEQETQYF. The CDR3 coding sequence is TGTGCCAGCAGCTTAGGAGTTAAGCCGCCGGAACAAGAGACCCAGTACTTC.

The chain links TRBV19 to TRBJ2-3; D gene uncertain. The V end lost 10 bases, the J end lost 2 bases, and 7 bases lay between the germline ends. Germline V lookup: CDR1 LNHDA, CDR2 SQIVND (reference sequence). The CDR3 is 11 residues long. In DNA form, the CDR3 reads TGTGCCACCCAGAACACAGATACGCAGTATTTT. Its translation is CATQNTDTQYF.

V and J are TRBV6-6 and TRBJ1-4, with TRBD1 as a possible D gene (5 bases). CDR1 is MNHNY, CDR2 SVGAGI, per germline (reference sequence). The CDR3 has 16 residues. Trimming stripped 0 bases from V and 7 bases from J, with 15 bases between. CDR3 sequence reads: CASSYSNGARGEKLFF. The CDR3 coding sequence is TGTGCCAGCAGTTACTCGAATGGAGCGAGGGGTGAAAAACTGTTTTTT.

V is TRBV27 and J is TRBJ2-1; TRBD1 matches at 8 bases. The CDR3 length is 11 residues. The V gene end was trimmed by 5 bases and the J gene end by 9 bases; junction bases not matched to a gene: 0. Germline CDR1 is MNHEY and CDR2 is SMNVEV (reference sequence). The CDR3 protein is CASSQGAEQFF. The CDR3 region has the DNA TGTGCCAGCAGTCAGGGGGCTGAGCAGTTCTTC.

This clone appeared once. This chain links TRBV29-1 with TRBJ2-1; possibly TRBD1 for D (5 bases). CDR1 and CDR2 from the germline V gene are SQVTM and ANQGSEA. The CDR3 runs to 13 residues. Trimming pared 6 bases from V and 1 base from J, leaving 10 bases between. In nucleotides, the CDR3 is TGCAGCGTAGGACATGCGTCCTACAATGAGCAGTTCTTC. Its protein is CSVGHASYNEQFF.

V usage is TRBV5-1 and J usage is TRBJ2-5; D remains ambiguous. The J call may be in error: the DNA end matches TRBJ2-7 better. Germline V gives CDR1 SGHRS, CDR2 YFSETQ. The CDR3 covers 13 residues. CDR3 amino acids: CASSPGGTYEQYF. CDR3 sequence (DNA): TGCGCCAGCAGCCCCGGTGGGACCTACGAGCAGTACTTC.

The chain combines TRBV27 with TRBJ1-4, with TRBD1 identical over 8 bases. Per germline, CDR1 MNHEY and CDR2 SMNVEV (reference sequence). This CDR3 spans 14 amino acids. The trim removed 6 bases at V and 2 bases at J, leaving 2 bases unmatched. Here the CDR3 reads CASRRQGTNEKLFF. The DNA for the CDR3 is TGTGCCAGCAGACGACAGGGGACTAATGAAAAACTGTTTTTT.

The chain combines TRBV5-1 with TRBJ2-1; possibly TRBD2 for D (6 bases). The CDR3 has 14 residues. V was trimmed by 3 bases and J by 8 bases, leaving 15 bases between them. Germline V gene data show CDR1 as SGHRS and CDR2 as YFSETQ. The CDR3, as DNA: TGCGCCAGCAGCTCGGGACTGGCCCCCGATGAGCAGTTCTTC. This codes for CASSSGLAPDEQFF.

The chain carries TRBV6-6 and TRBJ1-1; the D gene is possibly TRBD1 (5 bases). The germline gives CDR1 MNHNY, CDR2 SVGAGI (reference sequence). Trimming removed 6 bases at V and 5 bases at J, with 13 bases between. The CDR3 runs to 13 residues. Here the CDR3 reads CASSPGWGTEAFF. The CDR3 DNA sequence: TGTGCCAGCAGCCCAGGGTGGGGTACTGAAGCTTTCTTT.

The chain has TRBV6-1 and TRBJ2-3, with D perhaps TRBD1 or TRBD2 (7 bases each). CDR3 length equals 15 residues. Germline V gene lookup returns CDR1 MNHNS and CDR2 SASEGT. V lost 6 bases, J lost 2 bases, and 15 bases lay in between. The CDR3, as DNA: TGTGCCAGCAGCGAACAGGGGACTACCACAGATACGCAGTATTTT. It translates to CASSEQGTTTDTQYF.

The CDR3 region has the DNA TGCAGCGTTGTCCCCCTAGGGGATGAGCAGTTCTTC. Translating gives CSVVPLGDEQFF. The rearrangement links TRBV29-1 to TRBJ2-1, with D possibly TRBD1 on 5 matching bases. This CDR3 has 12 amino acids. The V gene lost 4 bases and the J gene lost 8 bases, with 12 bases spanning the gap. Germline V CDR1 and CDR2: SQVTM, ANQGSEA.

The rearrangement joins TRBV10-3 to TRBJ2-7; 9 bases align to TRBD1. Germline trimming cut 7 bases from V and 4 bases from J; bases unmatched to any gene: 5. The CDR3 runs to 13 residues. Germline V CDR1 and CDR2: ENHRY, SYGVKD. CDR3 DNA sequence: TGTGCCATCAACCCGGGACAGGGTTACGAGCAGTACTTC. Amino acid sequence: CAINPGQGYEQYF.

The chain's CDR3 is CAISGGLAGSSETQYF. The CDR3 DNA is TGTGCCATCAGTGGGGGACTAGCGGGATCGTCGGAGACCCAGTACTTC. The genes are TRBV10-3 and TRBJ2-5; TRBD2 matches 13 bases. With V trimmed by 4 bases and J by 5 bases, 7 bases remained unmatched. The CDR3 length is 16 residues. Germline V lookup: CDR1 ENHRY, CDR2 SYGVKD.

In DNA, the CDR3 is TGTGCCAGCAGCTCTCTAGAGGACAGGGCTCGGTGGGTCTATGGCTACACCTTC. Its translation: CASSSLEDRARWVYGYTF. This chain links TRBV5-4 with TRBJ1-2, with 8 bases fitting TRBD1. The ends lost 3 bases at V and 4 bases at J; junction bases unmatched: 17. The CDR3 is made up of 18 amino acids. CDR1 SGHNT and CDR2 YYREEE come from the germline V gene (reference sequence). Using reference TRBV5-4 and TRBJ1-2 for the parts outside the CDR3, the full variable domain is ETGVTQSPTHLIKTRGQQVTLRCSSQSGHNTVSWYQQALGQGPQFIFQYYREEENGRGNFPPRFSGLQFPNYSSELNVNALELDDSALYLCASSSLEDRARWVYGYTFGSGTRLTVV.